This T cell receptor beta chain was captured by sequencing in a study of T cell responses to AZD1222 COVID-19 vaccine. Study findings and constraints: Nearly half of the spike-specific TCRs reportedly recognize variant regions that carry no mutations.

Data came from immunoSEQ multiplex PCR; TCRdb stores just in-frame clones and leaves some out. This table has some 120,000 clones, about nine tenths appearing once. Worth noting for this clone: Its antigen is as yet unknown.

The V gene's germline CDR1 is LGHDT and CDR2 YNNKEL (reference sequence). Germline trimming cut 1 base from V and 2 bases from J; bases unmatched to any gene: 3. The CDR3 runs to 16 residues. Material: peripheral blood, obtained 28 days after the second dose of the MenACWY control vaccine. The TCR comes from an adult who received the MenACWY meningococcal vaccine as a control. The chain joins TRBV3-1 (or the pseudogene TRBV3-2) to TRBJ2-7, with TRBD2 identical over 12 bases. The CDR3 DNA is TGTGCCAGCAGCCAAGCTCGGACTAGCGGGGCCTACGAGCAGTACTTC. Translation: CASSQARTSGAYEQYF.